This is a list of T cell receptor beta chains from one sample in a study of shared clonotypes between healthy human individuals. The method was immunoSEQ multiplex PCR; TCRdb's version includes in-frame clones alone and lacks a portion of them. The sample contains about 560,000 clones, around 76% of which appear only once. The specimen sequenced was PBMCs. All receptors derive from a woman aged 40 to 50 in good health. Some clones in this sample may be carry-over from other donors' samples. Both conserved end residues are part of each CDR3. Each record gives: D gene, J gene, V gene, clone size, CDR3 length, CDR3 protein, CDR3 DNA. A D gene is named only where the DNA matches it firmly. The size field is filled for only some rows; it gives once, few, many or a size class.

NA	TRBJ2-7	TRBV9	NA	14	CASSVGGTNYEQYF	TGTGCCAGCAGCGTAGGAGGGACCAACTACGAGCAGTACTTC
TRBD1	TRBJ2-7	TRBV11-2	NA	14	CASSPDRGGYEQYF	TGTGCCAGCAGCCCCGACAGGGGTGGCTACGAGCAGTACTTC
NA	TRBJ1-4	TRBV5-1	NA	14	CASSLGSTNEKLFF	TGCGCCAGCAGCTTGGGGAGTACTAATGAAAAACTGTTTTTT
NA	TRBJ1-2	TRBV7-9	few	12	CASSQNSVGYTF	TGTGCCAGCAGCCAGAACAGTGTTGGCTACACCTTC
NA	TRBJ2-7	TRBV5-4	NA	14	CASSLGRTHYEQYF	TGTGCCAGCAGCTTGGGGCGGACCCACTACGAGCAGTACTTC
TRBD1	TRBJ1-5	TRBV19	few	17	CASSMDQGERGNQPQHF	TGTGCCAGTAGTATGGATCAGGGGGAGAGAGGAAATCAGCCCCAGCATTTT
NA	TRBJ2-7	TRBV5-1	NA	14	CASSFGGSHYEQYF	TGCGCCAGCAGCTTCGGCGGGTCTCACTACGAGCAGTACTTC
TRBD2	TRBJ2-1	TRBV27	NA	19	CASSLQALHLAGPSNEQFF	TGTGCCAGCAGTTTACAAGCTCTTCACCTAGCGGGTCCCTCCAATGAGCAGTTCTTC
NA	TRBJ1-4	TRBV28	few	12	CASSLAREKLFF	TGTGCCAGCAGTTTGGCCAGAGAAAAACTGTTTTTT
NA	TRBJ2-2	TRBV14	NA	16	CASSPHPGSNTGELFF	TGTGCCAGCAGCCCCCACCCCGGATCGAACACCGGGGAGCTGTTTTTT
TRBD1	TRBJ2-5	TRBV5-1	NA	15	CASSSQGVGSETQYF	TGCGCCAGCAGCTCGCAGGGGGTGGGGTCCGAGACCCAGTACTTC
NA	TRBJ2-3	TRBV14	NA	15	CASSQLGDITDTQYF	TGTGCCAGCAGCCAATTGGGGGATATCACAGATACGCAGTATTTT
TRBD1	TRBJ2-7	TRBV29-1	few	13	CSATGQGAHEQYF	TGCAGCGCCACGGGACAGGGGGCTCACGAGCAGTACTTC
TRBD1	TRBJ2-2	TRBV9	NA	15	CASSIGTGAAGELFF	TGTGCCAGCAGCATAGGGACAGGGGCGGCCGGGGAGCTGTTTTTT
NA	TRBJ2-7	TRBV7-2	NA	16	CASRRAGAGSSYEQYF	TGTGCCAGCAGACGGGCTGGTGCGGGAAGCTCCTACGAGCAGTACTTC
NA	TRBJ1-3	TRBV11-2	NA	14	CASSQGFRGNTIYF	TGTGCCAGCAGCCAGGGGTTTCGTGGAAACACCATATATTTT
NA	TRBJ2-2	TRBV27	NA	14	CASSLAVDTGELFF	TGTGCCAGCAGTTTAGCGGTCGACACCGGGGAGCTGTTTTTT
NA	TRBJ2-7	TRBV2	NA	14	CASRREQEINEQYF	TGTGCCAGCAGAAGGGAACAGGAGATCAACGAGCAGTACTTC
TRBD2	TRBJ2-7	TRBV7-2	NA	14	CATGTSGTTYEQYF	TGTGCCACCGGGACTAGCGGGACAACCTACGAGCAGTACTTC
NA	TRBJ2-2	TRBV7-2	NA	16	CATRREALLNTGELFF	TGTGCCACCAGGCGAGAGGCTCTCTTGAACACCGGGGAGCTGTTTTTT
NA	TRBJ1-2	TRBV28	NA	14	CASTLAGAPRGYTF	TGTGCCAGCACCCTGGCGGGGGCGCCGCGGGGCTACACCTTC
NA	TRBJ1-2	TRBV19	NA	13	CASSIITDYGYTF	TGTGCCAGTAGTATAATCACAGACTATGGCTACACCTTC
TRBD1	TRBJ2-1	TRBV28	NA	15	CASSLAGQGSNEQFF	TGTGCCAGCAGTTTGGCGGGACAGGGGTCCAATGAGCAGTTCTTC
NA	TRBJ2-7	TRBV20-1	NA	11	CSARSTYEQYF	TGCAGTGCTCGCAGCACTTACGAGCAGTACTTC
TRBD2	TRBJ2-5	TRBV6-6	NA	14	CASRDSGRYETQYF	TGTGCCAGCAGGGATAGCGGGAGGTACGAGACCCAGTACTTC
TRBD2	TRBJ2-2	TRBV27	NA	15	CASSFGGLNTGELFF	TGTGCCAGCAGTTTCGGGGGGTTGAACACCGGGGAGCTGTTTTTT
TRBD1	TRBJ1-2	TRBV18	NA	16	CASSPPAGGPDYGYTF	TGTGCCAGCTCACCACCAGCAGGGGGACCGGACTATGGCTACACCTTC
NA	TRBJ2-7	TRBV7-9	NA	15	CASTLLGGIGDEQYF	TGTGCCAGCACCCTACTAGGGGGAATTGGCGACGAGCAGTACTTC
TRBD1	TRBJ2-5	TRBV28	NA	20	CASSRPRQQKETGGGETQYF	TGTGCCAGCAGTCGGCCCCGCCAACAAAAAGAGACAGGGGGCGGGGAGACCCAGTACTTC
NA	TRBJ2-7	TRBV18	NA	14	CASGQGIGSYEQYF	TGTGCCAGCGGGCAGGGGATTGGGTCCTACGAGCAGTACTTC
NA	TRBJ2-3	TRBV29-1	NA	16	CSVEGEGRGGTDTQYF	TGCAGCGTTGAAGGGGAGGGCAGGGGTGGGACAGATACGCAGTATTTT
TRBD1	TRBJ1-2	TRBV5-1	many	15	CASSRTDRGLVGYTF	TGCGCCAGCAGCAGGACGGACAGGGGGCTAGTGGGCTACACCTTC
NA	TRBJ2-7	TRBV10-3	NA	11	CAISVGYEQYF	TGTGCCATCAGTGTGGGCTACGAGCAGTACTTC
TRBD1	TRBJ2-1	TRBV7-3	NA	15	CASSLGGTGTNEQFF	TGTGCCAGCAGCTTAGGGGGGACAGGAACCAATGAGCAGTTCTTC
TRBD1	TRBJ1-4	TRBV28	NA	13	CASRKTGLEKLFF	TGTGCCAGCAGGAAGACAGGGCTTGAAAAACTGTTTTTT
TRBD1	TRBJ2-1	TRBV19	NA	19	CASSTGTGGFSGSYNEQFF	TGTGCCAGTAGTACCGGGACAGGGGGCTTCTCCGGATCCTACAATGAGCAGTTCTTC
NA	TRBJ2-1	TRBV4-3	NA	17	CASSQLLSSGSYNEQFF	TGCGCCAGCAGCCAACTCTTGTCCTCCGGGTCCTACAATGAGCAGTTCTTC
TRBD2	TRBJ2-1	TRBV18	once	13	CASSPTSGSEQFF	TGTGCCAGCTCACCGACTAGCGGGAGTGAGCAGTTCTTC
NA	TRBJ2-5	TRBV6-5	NA	14	CASSKAADQETQYF	TGTGCCAGCAGTAAGGCAGCGGATCAAGAGACCCAGTACTTC
NA	TRBJ2-7	TRBV28	NA	14	CASSLLGQLYEQYF	TGTGCCAGCAGTTTACTGGGACAACTATACGAGCAGTACTTC
NA	TRBJ2-1	TRBV5-1	NA	15	CASSLAGDPYNEQFF	TGCGCCAGCAGCTTGGCGGGAGACCCCTACAATGAGCAGTTCTTC
NA	TRBJ2-2	TRBV6-5	NA	15	CASSWAGRATGELFF	TGTGCCAGCAGTTGGGCGGGGCGGGCCACCGGGGAGCTGTTTTTT
NA	TRBJ2-1	TRBV5-1	NA	15	CASSLRDQSNNEQFF	TGCGCCAGCAGCTTGAGGGACCAGTCGAACAATGAGCAGTTCTTC
NA	TRBJ2-2	TRBV21-1	NA	18	CASSKGSSGRRNTGELFF	TGTGCCAGCAGCAAAGGTAGTAGCGGGAGGCGAAACACCGGGGAGCTGTTTTTT
NA	TRBJ2-5	TRBV7-9	few	16	CASSLEGRDEKETQYF	TGTGCCAGCAGCTTAGAGGGCCGGGACGAAAAAGAGACCCAGTACTTC
NA	TRBJ2-5	TRBV7-9	NA	14	CASSPRRSQETQYF	TGTGCCAGCAGCCCCCGTAGATCGCAAGAGACCCAGTACTTC
NA	TRBJ2-1	TRBV19	NA	14	CASTEAGPYNEQFF	TGTGCCAGTACAGAAGCAGGGCCCTACAATGAGCAGTTCTTC